Below, 28 T cell receptor beta chains from the same sample are listed, as sequenced in a study of response to subunit inactivated influenza vaccine. Using its own MiXCR run on the RT-PCR reads, TCRdb lists one record per CDR3 protein. The sample includes 630,000 or so distinct CDR3 sequences, 15% to 18% of them seen just once. The specimen comprised PBMCs from blood, sampled roughly 12 days after vaccination. These receptors all stem from a man between 50 and 59 years old who received an inactivated influenza vaccine.

This clonotype has a count of ten or more. The chain has TRBV18 and TRBJ2-1; D is uncertain. V was clipped by 2 bases and J by 1 base, with 9 bases between them. Germline loops: CDR1 KGHSH, CDR2 LQKENI. This CDR3 is 15 amino acids long. DNA for the CDR3: TGTGCCAGCTCACCAGGGGTAGGATCCTACAATGAGCAGTTCTTC. Translation gives CASSPGVGSYNEQFF.

This clonotype was counted a few times. The gene calls are TRBV20-1 and TRBJ2-1; D not resolved. Germline CDR1 reads DFQATT; CDR2 reads SNEGSKA (reference sequence). Trimming removed 2 bases from V and 15 bases from J, with 14 bases in between. This CDR3 has 11 amino acids. The CDR3 DNA is TGCAGTGCTAGACGTACCGCTCGGACGTTCTTC. Translation gives CSARRTARTFF.

The chain couples TRBV3-1 to TRBJ2-7; the D is unclear. The CDR3 is 18 residues long. V lost 1 base and J lost 3, with 22 bases in between. Germline V gives CDR1 LGHDT, CDR2 YNNKEL (reference sequence). CDR3 loop: CASSQAVGQTIRSYEQYF. CDR3 coding DNA: TGTGCCAGCAGCCAAGCCGTCGGTCAGACAATTCGGAGCTACGAGCAGTACTTC.

The chain combines TRBV20-1 with TRBJ2-3; 8 bases are a match to TRBD1. J gave up 4 bases and V 0 bases, and 9 bases lay outside the gene matches. CDR1 and CDR2 from the germline V gene are DFQATT and SNEGSKA (reference sequence). This CDR3 is 16 amino acids long. The DNA of the CDR3 is TGCAGTGCTAGAGATCAGGACAGGGTTTGGGCAGATACGCAGTATTTT. This encodes CSARDQDRVWADTQYF.

This clonotype was seen repeatedly, ten times or more. The CDR3, as DNA: TGTGCCAGCAACCGAGCGGATACCACAGATACGCAGTATTTT. It encodes CASNRADTTDTQYF. J is TRBJ2-3 and V is TRBV27; D is possibly TRBD2 (5 bases). Germline-derived CDR1 and CDR2 are MNHEY and SMNVEV (reference sequence). V lost 7 bases and J 2 bases, leaving 13 bases between the germline ends. The CDR3 is 14 residues long.

This clonotype was picked up a small number of times. V is TRBV2 and J is TRBJ1-2; unclear D gene. V gave up 3 bases and J gave up 7 bases, with 12 bases separating them. The CDR3 spans 13 residues. Germline loops: CDR1 SNHLY, CDR2 FYNNEI. The CDR3 loop reads CASSEARGGGYTF. CDR3 in DNA: TGTGCCAGCAGTGAGGCCCGGGGAGGTGGCTACACCTTC.

This clonotype was observed many times. The J gene is TRBJ1-1, the V gene TRBV18; D gene uncertain. The germline gives CDR1 KGHSH, CDR2 LQKENI. The CDR3 has 13 amino acids. V was shortened by 2 bases and J by 2 bases, with 6 bases between the two germline ends. CDR3 sequence reads: CASSPTRNTEAFF. In nucleotides, the CDR3 is TGTGCCAGCTCACCAACCCGAAACACTGAAGCTTTCTTT.

The chain's CDR3 is CASRTPGTNSYEQYF. The CDR3 nucleotides are TGTGCCAGCAGAACACCCGGGACGAACTCCTACGAGCAGTACTTC. The chain joins TRBV11-2 to TRBJ2-7, with D perhaps matching TRBD1 or TRBD2 (5 bases each). The CDR3 spans 15 residues. CDR1 and CDR2 (germline): SGHAT, FQNNGV. With 6 bases removed from V and 0 bases from J, the gap between germline ends came to 15 bases.

The V and J genes are TRBV18 and TRBJ2-1; 7 bases map to TRBD1. The germline V gene has CDR1 KGHSH and CDR2 LQKENI. Trimming took 0 bases from V and 8 from J; bases not matched to a gene: 10. The CDR3 runs 16 residues. The DNA of the CDR3 is TGTGCCAGCTCACCACCGAAGGGGACAGTAATAGATGAGCAGTTCTTC. It encodes CASSPPKGTVIDEQFF.

This clonotype appeared a few times. The V call is TRBV7-2, the J call TRBJ2-7; 8 bases are shared with TRBD2. Trimming took 0 bases from V and 2 from J; bases not matched to a gene: 6. Germline V lookup: CDR1 SGHTA, CDR2 FQGNSA. The CDR3 sequence is 16 residues long. Here the CDR3 reads CASSLAVGAGAYEQYF. The DNA for the CDR3 is TGTGCCAGCAGCTTAGCTGTCGGAGCGGGAGCCTACGAGCAGTACTTC.

This clonotype has a count of ten or more. The genes are TRBV5-1 and TRBJ1-5; possibly TRBD1 for D (5 bases). The CDR3 is made up of 15 amino acids. CDR1 is SGHRS, CDR2 YFSETQ, per germline. Trimming left V 0 bases short and J 0 bases short, with 7 bases between. The CDR3 region is CASSLDGGSNQPQHF. The CDR3 region has the DNA TGCGCCAGCAGCTTGGATGGGGGTAGCAATCAGCCCCAGCATTTT.

This clonotype was recorded a few times. V is TRBV25-1 and J is TRBJ2-3, with D perhaps being TRBD1 or TRBD2 (5 bases each). The V gene lost 1 base and the J gene lost 1 base, with 15 bases spanning the gap. This CDR3 has 17 residues. Germline V gene data show CDR1 as MGHDK and CDR2 as SYGVNS. Written as DNA, the CDR3 is TGTGCCAGCAGTGAATTGATGGGGGTTCATCGCACAGATACGCAGTATTTT. This codes for CASSELMGVHRTDTQYF.

The gene calls are TRBV7-8 and TRBJ1-6; possible D gene TRBD1, 5 bases. V was clipped by 0 bases and J by 7 bases, with 13 bases between them. CDR1 and CDR2 (germline): SGHVS, FQNEAQ. The CDR3 runs to 16 residues. CDR3 amino acids: CASSLASRAGNSPLHF. CDR3 coding DNA: TGTGCCAGCAGCTTAGCTTCCAGGGCAGGGAATTCACCCCTCCACTTT.

J is TRBJ2-2 and V is TRBV27, with 10 bases that match TRBD1. The CDR3 runs 14 residues. Per the germline V gene, CDR1 is MNHEY and CDR2 is SMNVEV (reference sequence). V shed 4 bases and J 6 bases; nucleotides not matched to a gene: 2. The CDR3 region is CASSWDRGAGELFF. CDR3 DNA sequence: TGTGCCAGCAGTTGGGACAGGGGTGCCGGGGAGCTGTTTTTT.

Comments on this clonotype: The junction departs from the called germline gene at one end, perhaps through a read error. V and J are TRBV29-1 and TRBJ2-2, with D maybe TRBD2 (5 bases). The CDR3 runs 15 residues. In germline, CDR1 is SQVTM, CDR2 ANQGSEA. Here the CDR3 reads CSVKDRGTVTGELFF. Written as DNA, the CDR3 is TGCAGCGTTAAAGATCGGGGTACAGTCACCGGGGAGCTGTTTTTT.

This clonotype has only a few counts. The chain uses TRBV20-1 and TRBJ2-7; 14 bases agree with TRBD2. The germline V gene has CDR1 DFQATT and CDR2 SNEGSKA (reference sequence). CDR3 size: 16 residues. The junction had 7 bases not matched to a gene; V was cut back by 2 bases and J by 4 bases. This chain's CDR3 is CSARKRLAGGPYEQYF. The CDR3 bases are TGCAGTGCTAGAAAGAGACTAGCGGGAGGGCCGTACGAGCAGTACTTC.

This clonotype was seen a handful of times. This chain joins TRBV7-2 and TRBJ2-3, with D possibly matching TRBD2 (6 bases). Germline V lookup: CDR1 SGHTA, CDR2 FQGNSA. Trimming removed 3 bases at V and 5 bases at J, with 12 bases between. This CDR3 contains 14 residues. The CDR3 nucleotides are TGTGCCAGCAGCTTCTTTAGCGGAGGAGATACGCAGTATTTT. This translates into CASSFFSGGDTQYF.

V and J are TRBV28 and TRBJ2-5; 8 bases are a match to TRBD1. Per germline, CDR1 MDHEN and CDR2 SYDVKM. The CDR3 loop spans 15 amino acids. J was trimmed by 5 bases and V by 5 bases; bases with no gene match: 10. The CDR3 DNA reads TGTGCCAGCAGTCCCGGATCCAGGGGGCTGGAGACCCAGTACTTC. It translates to CASSPGSRGLETQYF.

This clonotype was seen a few times. The rearrangement links TRBV24-1 to TRBJ2-3, with 11 positions matching TRBD1. J was trimmed by 8 bases and V by 9 bases; bases with no gene match: 12. CDR3 length equals 15 residues. CDR1 is KGHDR and CDR2 is SFDVKD in the germline V gene. CDR3 in amino acids: CATSRSGTGGSTQYF. The CDR3 region has the DNA TGTGCCACCTCCAGATCCGGGACAGGGGGTAGTACGCAGTATTTT.

Many counts were recorded for this clonotype. This sequence joins TRBV30 and TRBJ1-2; 8 bases line up with TRBD1. V lost 8 bases to trimming and J lost 4 bases; unmatched junction nucleotides: 12. Germline lookup yields CDR1 GTSNPN and CDR2 SVGIG (reference sequence). CDR3 length: 14 amino acids. The CDR3 loop is CAGGQGQYIYGYTF. The CDR3 DNA is TGTGCCGGCGGACAGGGACAGTATATCTATGGCTACACCTTC.

This clonotype appeared a few times. The CDR3 loop is CASTSVVDRAGANVLTF. The CDR3, as DNA: TGTGCCAGTACATCAGTCGTAGACAGGGCTGGGGCCAACGTCCTGACTTTC. The V call is TRBV19, the J call TRBJ2-6; 7 nucleotides line up with TRBD1. The CDR3 length is 17 residues. The V gene's germline CDR1 is LNHDA and CDR2 SQIVND (reference sequence). Germline trimming cut 7 bases from V and 2 bases from J; bases unmatched to any gene: 11.

This clonotype was detected a few times. The chain recombines TRBV18 with TRBJ2-6; D unclear. CDR1 and CDR2 from the germline V gene are KGHSH and LQKENI. V lost 1 base and J 0 bases, leaving 16 bases between the germline ends. The CDR3 sequence is 19 residues long. In nucleotides, the CDR3 is TGTGCCAGCTCACCACGATCTTCAGGTCCCCTCTCTGGGGCCAACGTCCTGACTTTC. Its translation is CASSPRSSGPLSGANVLTF. Complete variable domain (other parts from reference TRBV18 and TRBJ2-6): NAGVMQNPRHLVRRRGQEARLRCSPMKGHSHVYWYRQLPEEGLKFMVYLQKENIIDESGMPKERFSAEFPKEGPSILRIQQVVRGDSAAYFCASSPRSSGPLSGANVLTFGAGSRLTVL.

This clonotype was seen ten or more times. The chain is built from TRBV12-3 or TRBV12-4 and TRBJ2-1; TRBD2 agrees at 9 bases. The CDR3 consists of 16 residues. J was trimmed by 9 bases and V by 7 bases; bases with no gene match: 16. The CDR3 reads CASTLEGAGGISEQFF. The DNA of the CDR3 is TGTGCCAGCACCCTGGAGGGTGCGGGGGGGATTAGTGAGCAGTTCTTC.

V gene TRBV10-1 combines with J gene TRBJ1-1, with D tentatively TRBD1 (5 bases). The CDR3 length is 11 residues. Germline CDR1 reads WNHNN; CDR2 reads SYGVQD (reference sequence). The ends were cut back, 4 bases at V and 8 bases at J, with 8 bases in the middle. The CDR3 spells CASSGTSEAFF. Written as DNA, the CDR3 is TGCGCCAGCAGTGGGACATCCGAAGCTTTCTTT.

The chain recombines TRBV10-3 with TRBJ2-3; D might be TRBD1 (6 bases). Per germline, CDR1 ENHRY and CDR2 SYGVKD. CDR3 length equals 15 residues. Trimming pared 0 bases from V and 3 bases from J, leaving 10 bases between. CDR3 sequence reads: CAISESGGATDTQYF. The CDR3 DNA is TGTGCCATCAGTGAGTCAGGGGGAGCGACAGATACGCAGTATTTT.

The chain links TRBV4-3 to TRBJ1-3; D not certain. The germline CDR1 and CDR2 sequences are LGHNA and YSLEER. Trimming took off 3 bases at V and 2 bases at J, with 5 bases between the two ends. The CDR3 totals 13 residues. The CDR3 loop is CASSQRAGNTIYF. The CDR3 nucleotides read TGCGCCAGCAGCCAGAGGGCTGGAAACACCATATATTTT.

V gene TRBV7-7 combines with J gene TRBJ2-3; D perhaps matches TRBD1 (6 bases). Germline lookup yields CDR1 SSHAT and CDR2 FNYEAQ (reference sequence). CDR3 size: 16 residues. V gave up 1 base and J gave up 3 bases, with 14 bases separating them. CDR3 amino acids: CASSLGTVRGTDTQYF. The CDR3 nucleotides read TGTGCCAGCAGCTTAGGCACGGTCAGGGGAACAGATACGCAGTATTTT.

This chain connects TRBV11-2 to TRBJ2-5, with TRBD2 as a possible D gene (5 bases). The length of the CDR3 is 15 residues. V was cut by 0 bases and J by 5 bases, with 13 bases left in between. Germline V lookup: CDR1 SGHAT, CDR2 FQNNGV. The CDR3 loop reads CASSLDVWTGETQYF. The CDR3 region has the DNA TGTGCCAGCAGCTTAGATGTCTGGACTGGGGAGACCCAGTACTTC.